These 20 T cell receptor beta chains originate from one sample sequenced in a study of early T cells in non-severe SARS-CoV-2 infection. TCRdb re-called the 5' RACE reads with MiXCR, one entry per CDR3 protein. The sample shows more than 50,000 distinct CDR3 sequences, about 9.3% of them seen only once. Sample: whole blood. The receptors derive from an adult who was a healthcare worker with PCR-confirmed SARS-CoV-2 infection or an uninfected control (not recorded which).

The V call is TRBV18, the J call TRBJ2-7; D unclear. Germline CDR1 KGHSH, CDR2 LQKENI. The V end lost 3 bases, the J end lost 2 bases, and 5 bases lay between the germline ends. The length of the CDR3 is 12 residues. The CDR3 is CASSPSTYEQYF. In nucleotides, the CDR3 is TGTGCCAGCTCACCTAGTACCTACGAGCAGTACTTC.

This clonotype was seen many times. The rearrangement joins TRBV6-1 to TRBJ1-5; no clear D. Trimming pared 4 bases from V and 5 bases from J, leaving 6 bases between. The CDR3 has 12 residues. Germline V lookup: CDR1 MNHNS, CDR2 SASEGT. CDR3 in amino acids: CASSGWDQPQHF. The CDR3 DNA is TGTGCCAGCAGTGGGTGGGATCAGCCCCAGCATTTT.

This clonotype was seen ten or more times. V usage is TRBV5-5 and J usage is TRBJ2-1, with TRBD2 matching 16 bases. Germline assignment: CDR1 SGHKS and CDR2 YYEKEE (reference sequence). Losses at the gene ends were 3 bases for V and 8 bases for J; bases not matched to a gene: 2. The CDR3 sequence is 15 residues long. CDR3 sequence reads: CASSSGLAGGYEQFF. CDR3 DNA sequence: TGTGCCAGCAGCTCGGGACTAGCGGGAGGGTATGAGCAGTTCTTC.

This clonotype was counted ten times or more. The chain uses TRBV29-1 and TRBJ1-6, with D tentatively TRBD1 (5 bases). The CDR3 has 12 residues. Germline CDR1 and CDR2: SQVTM and ANQGSEA. The V gene lost 4 bases and the J gene lost 8 bases, with 9 bases spanning the gap. In nucleotides, the CDR3 is TGCAGCGTTGGAGTGGGGGATTCACCCCTCCACTTT. Its translation: CSVGVGDSPLHF.

The chain recombines TRBV29-1 with TRBJ1-2, with D maybe TRBD1 (5 bases). The V end lost 3 bases, the J end lost 7 bases, and 9 bases lay between the germline ends. The germline V gene encodes CDR1 SQVTM and CDR2 ANQGSEA. This CDR3 has 11 amino acids. CDR3 region: CSVDGGGGYTF. DNA for the CDR3: TGCAGCGTTGATGGCGGGGGTGGCTACACCTTC.

This clonotype was counted between two and nine times. This rearrangement joins TRBV5-6 to TRBJ1-5; no firm D call. The length of the CDR3 is 14 residues. V was trimmed by 0 bases and J by 0 bases, leaving 4 bases between them. Germline V gene data show CDR1 as SGHDT and CDR2 as YYEEEE. The CDR3 coding sequence is TGTGCCAGCAGCTTGGGTCTTAGCAATCAGCCCCAGCATTTT. It translates to CASSLGLSNQPQHF. Looking up the rest from reference TRBV5-6 and TRBJ1-5 gives the full variable domain: DAGVTQSPTHLIKTRGQQVTLRCSPKSGHDTVSWYQQALGQGPQFIFQYYEEEERQRGNFPDRFSGHQFPNYSSELNVNALLLGDSALYLCASSLGLSNQPQHFGDGTRLSIL.

This clonotype has more than one count but fewer than ten. This chain links TRBV11-2 with TRBJ2-1, with 9 bases that match TRBD1. The CDR3 covers 15 residues. The germline V gene has CDR1 SGHAT and CDR2 FQNNGV. V was pared by 2 bases and J by 8 bases, with 7 bases of the junction left unmatched. CDR3 amino acids: CASSLWGQGGDEQFF. The CDR3 DNA reads as TGTGCCAGCAGCTTATGGGGACAGGGAGGCGATGAGCAGTTCTTC.

The gene calls are TRBV7-2 and TRBJ2-7, with TRBD2 identical over 12 bases. The V segment lost 0 bases and the J segment 6 bases; nucleotides outside the gene matches: 3. Germline CDR1 and CDR2: SGHTA and FQGNSA. CDR3 length equals 15 residues. The CDR3 region has the DNA TGTGCCAGCAGCTTAGCCCTAGCGGGAGGGGCCGAGCAGTACTTC. Its translation: CASSLALAGGAEQYF.

Concerning this clonotype: One end of the junction fails to match germline, which may point to a read error. The chain combines TRBV5-1 with TRBJ1-1; 7 bases align to TRBD1. Germline V gives CDR1 SGHRS, CDR2 YFSETQ. This CDR3 region has 14 residues. The CDR3 bases are TGCGCCAGCACTCGGACAGGTCTGAACGCTGAAGCTTTCTTT. This sequence encodes CASTRTGLNAEAFF.

At least ten counts were recorded for this clonotype. This chain connects TRBV7-3 to TRBJ2-5; D unclear. CDR3 length equals 16 residues. Germline loops: CDR1 SGHTA, CDR2 FQGTGA. V shed 0 bases and J shed 1 base, with 12 bases lying between them. CDR3 sequence (DNA): TGTGCCAGCAGCTTAACTGGGCAGAAGGGCCAAGAGACCCAGTACTTC. The encoded protein is CASSLTGQKGQETQYF.

The table lists this clonotype with many counts. The chain has TRBV10-3 and TRBJ2-3; TRBD2 might be the D (5 bases). CDR1 and CDR2 from the germline V gene are ENHRY and SYGVKD. V was pared by 0 bases and J by 5 bases, with 9 bases between. CDR3 size: 14 residues. The CDR3 DNA follows: TGTGCCATCAGTGAGTCCAACGGGAAAGATACGCAGTATTTT. Translation gives CAISESNGKDTQYF.

In this sample, this clonotype turned up many times. The CDR3, as DNA: TGTGCCAGCAGCTTACTGCCGGGGGCATACAATGAGCAGTTCTTC. Its translation: CASSLLPGAYNEQFF. This chain joins TRBV7-2 and TRBJ2-1; perhaps D is TRBD1 or TRBD2 (6 bases each). The CDR3 covers 15 residues. Germline V gives CDR1 SGHTA, CDR2 FQGNSA. The V end lost 2 bases, the J end lost 4 bases, and 12 bases lay between the germline ends.

This clonotype was counted ten times or more. The V and J genes are TRBV2 and TRBJ2-1, with D perhaps TRBD1 (6 bases). Between the trimmed V and J ends, which lost 3 bases and 10 bases, there was a span of 16 bases. Germline values: CDR1 SNHLY, CDR2 FYNNEI. CDR3 length equals 14 residues. The CDR3 bases are TGTGCCAGCAGTGAGGATCATGTCGGGACAGAGCAGTTCTTC. Protein product: CASSEDHVGTEQFF.

This clonotype occurred a few times. This chain links TRBV7-9 with TRBJ1-4; D is unclear. The CDR3 totals 15 residues. The V and J ends lost 3 bases and 6 bases respectively, with 14 bases between them. In germline, CDR1 is SEHNR, CDR2 FQNEAQ (reference sequence). The CDR3 sequence: CASSFGVLPDEKLFF. CDR3 sequence (DNA): TGTGCCAGCAGCTTCGGAGTCCTTCCGGATGAAAAACTGTTTTTT.

This clonotype was seen many times. The gene calls are TRBV7-6 and TRBJ2-1; the D gene is possibly TRBD1 (6 bases). CDR1 is SGHVS, CDR2 FNYEAQ, per germline. The CDR3 consists of 16 residues. The V and J ends lost 1 base and 7 bases respectively, with 17 bases between them. CDR3 amino acids: CASSLGFAGDSNEQFF. DNA for the CDR3: TGTGCCAGCAGCTTAGGTTTCGCAGGGGATTCGAATGAGCAGTTCTTC.

This clonotype was seen ten or more times. This chain joins TRBV6-5 and TRBJ2-2; tentatively, D is TRBD1 or TRBD2 (5 bases each). The V end lost 6 bases, the J end lost 5 bases, and 16 bases lay between the germline ends. Germline CDR1 is MNHEY and CDR2 is SVGAGI. CDR3 length: 15 amino acids. CDR3 loop: CASRRGRRATGELFF. CDR3 coding DNA: TGTGCCAGCAGGAGGGGACGGAGAGCGACCGGGGAGCTGTTTTTT.

V and J are TRBV29-1 and TRBJ2-5, with TRBD2 identical over 10 bases. Germline CDR1 and CDR2: SQVTM and ANQGSEA. With V trimmed by 6 bases and J by 4 bases, 5 bases remained unmatched. The CDR3 covers 13 residues. CDR3 region: CSVFLAGAETQYF. CDR3 bases: TGCAGCGTCTTCCTAGCGGGAGCAGAGACCCAGTACTTC.

This clonotype was picked up many times. The chain employs TRBV7-2 and TRBJ2-3, with 11 bases aligning to TRBD2. After removal of 1 base from V and 7 bases from J, the junction contained 4 bases not matched to a gene. Germline V lookup: CDR1 SGHTA, CDR2 FQGNSA. This CDR3 is built from 15 residues. DNA of the CDR3: TGTGCCAGCAGCTTAGTAGCGGGGGGGCCCCATACGCAGTATTTT. Its translation is CASSLVAGGPHTQYF.

The gene calls are TRBV12-3 or TRBV12-4 and TRBJ1-6, with D hard to call. The CDR3 is 12 residues long. Trimming removed 6 bases from V and 14 bases from J, with 14 bases in between. CDR3 bases: TGTGCCAGCAGCTCTTTTATGAGTACCCTCCACTTT. This gives the protein CASSSFMSTLHF.

The chain couples TRBV20-1 to TRBJ2-3, with D possibly matching TRBD2 (5 bases). Germline assignment: CDR1 DFQATT and CDR2 SNEGSKA (reference sequence). The CDR3 covers 16 residues. Trimming left V 1 base short and J 2 bases short, with 16 bases between. Written as DNA, the CDR3 is TGCAGTGCTAGAGGGAGGACGCCCCTACCCACAGATACGCAGTATTTT. Encoded protein: CSARGRTPLPTDTQYF.